The source of this T cell receptor (beta chain) is a study of cytomegalovirus exposure and HLA in healthy donors. Vbeta (60) and Jbeta (13) primers were used in the PCR. Assay used: immunoSEQ multiplex PCR; TCRdb lists only in-frame clones, some missing. The sample holds 95,000 to 150,000 clones; 75% to 90% are singletons and the top ten take approximately 2%. Remarks on this clone: Its antigen is unknown.

V shed 2 bases and J shed 1 base, with 5 bases lying between them. The germline gives CDR1 KGHSH, CDR2 LQKENI. This CDR3 contains 13 residues. Study-wide results and limits: Sequencing had likely introduced a cluster of highly shared sequence variants as an artifact. A later analysis appeared to link common viral pathogens to several of the most significant clusters. In a later analysis, TCR beta V- and J-gene trimming showed a link to a missense DCLRE1C variant.

The sample consisted of PBMCs. The TCR originated in a man in his forties in good health and CMV-seronegative. The J gene is TRBJ2-5, the V gene TRBV18; the D is unclear. CDR3 sequence: CASSPEIQETQYF. The CDR3, as DNA: TGTGCCAGCTCACCAGAGATCCAAGAGACCCAGTACTTC.